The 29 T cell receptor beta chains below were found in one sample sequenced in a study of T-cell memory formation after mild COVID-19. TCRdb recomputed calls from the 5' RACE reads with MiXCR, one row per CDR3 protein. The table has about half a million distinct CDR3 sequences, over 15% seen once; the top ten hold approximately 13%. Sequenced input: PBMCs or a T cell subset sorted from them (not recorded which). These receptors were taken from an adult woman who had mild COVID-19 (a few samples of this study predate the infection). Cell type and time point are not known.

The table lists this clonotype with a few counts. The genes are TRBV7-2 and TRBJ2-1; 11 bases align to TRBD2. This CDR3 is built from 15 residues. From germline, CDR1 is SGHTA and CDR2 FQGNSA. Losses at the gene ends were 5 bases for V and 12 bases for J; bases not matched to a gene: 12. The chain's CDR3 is CASSIGTSGLQGQFF. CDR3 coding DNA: TGTGCCAGCAGCATCGGGACTAGCGGCCTACAGGGGCAGTTCTTC.

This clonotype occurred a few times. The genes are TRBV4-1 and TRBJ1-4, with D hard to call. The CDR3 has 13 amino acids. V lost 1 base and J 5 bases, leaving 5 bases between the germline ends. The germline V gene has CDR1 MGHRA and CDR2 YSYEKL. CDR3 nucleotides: TGCGCCAGCAGCCAAGGAGCGAATGAAAAACTGTTTTTT. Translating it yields CASSQGANEKLFF.

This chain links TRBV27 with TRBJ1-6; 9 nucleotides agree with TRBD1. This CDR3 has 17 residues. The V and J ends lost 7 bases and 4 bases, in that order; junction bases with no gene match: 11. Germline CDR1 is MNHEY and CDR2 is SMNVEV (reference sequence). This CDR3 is CASKGWEGTGYNSPLHF. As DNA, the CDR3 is TGTGCCAGCAAAGGATGGGAGGGGACAGGGTATAATTCACCCCTCCACTTT.

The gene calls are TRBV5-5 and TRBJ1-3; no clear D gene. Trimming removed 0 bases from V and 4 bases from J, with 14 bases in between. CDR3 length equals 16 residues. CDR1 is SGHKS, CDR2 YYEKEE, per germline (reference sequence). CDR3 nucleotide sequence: TGTGCCAGCAGCTTGGGGGCCATGACGGGCGGAAACACCATATATTTT. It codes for CASSLGAMTGGNTIYF.

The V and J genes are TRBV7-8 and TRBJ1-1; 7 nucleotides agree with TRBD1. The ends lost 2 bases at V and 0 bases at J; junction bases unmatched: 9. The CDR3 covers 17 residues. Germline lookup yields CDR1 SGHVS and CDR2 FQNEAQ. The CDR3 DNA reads TGTGCCAGCAGCTTAAAGGGACAGCCCATAATGAACACTGAAGCTTTCTTT. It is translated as CASSLKGQPIMNTEAFF.

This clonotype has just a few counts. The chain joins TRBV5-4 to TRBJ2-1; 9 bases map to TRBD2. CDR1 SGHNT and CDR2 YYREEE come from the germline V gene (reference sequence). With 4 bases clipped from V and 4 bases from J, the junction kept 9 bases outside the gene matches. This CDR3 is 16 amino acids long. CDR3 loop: CASSEGASGAYNEQFF. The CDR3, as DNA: TGTGCCAGCAGCGAAGGAGCTAGCGGGGCGTACAATGAGCAGTTCTTC.

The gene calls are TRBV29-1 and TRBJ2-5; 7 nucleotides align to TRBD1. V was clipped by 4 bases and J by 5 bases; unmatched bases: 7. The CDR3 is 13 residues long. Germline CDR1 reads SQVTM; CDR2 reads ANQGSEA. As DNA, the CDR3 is TGCAGCGTTGCGAGGGACAGTAGGGAGACCCAGTACTTC. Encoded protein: CSVARDSRETQYF.

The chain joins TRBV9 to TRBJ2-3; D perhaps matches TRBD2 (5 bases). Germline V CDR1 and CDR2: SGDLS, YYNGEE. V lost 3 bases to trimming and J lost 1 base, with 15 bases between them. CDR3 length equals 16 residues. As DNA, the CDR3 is TGTGCCAGCAGCGCCCTTCCGAGCGGTGGCACAGATACGCAGTATTTT. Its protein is CASSALPSGGTDTQYF.

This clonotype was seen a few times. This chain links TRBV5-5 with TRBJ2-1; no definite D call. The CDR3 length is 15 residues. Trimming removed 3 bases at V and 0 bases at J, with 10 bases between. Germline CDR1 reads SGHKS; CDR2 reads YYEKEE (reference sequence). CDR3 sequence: CASSSHSPSYNEQFF. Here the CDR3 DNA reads TGTGCCAGCAGCTCCCACAGTCCCTCCTACAATGAGCAGTTCTTC.

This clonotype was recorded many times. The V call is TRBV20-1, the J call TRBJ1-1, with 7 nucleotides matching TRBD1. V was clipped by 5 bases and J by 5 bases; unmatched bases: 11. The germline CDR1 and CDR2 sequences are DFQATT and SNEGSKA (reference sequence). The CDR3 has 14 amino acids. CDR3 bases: TGCAGTGCTGGGCGCCCTGACAGGGAAACTGAAGCTTTCTTT. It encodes CSAGRPDRETEAFF.

The CDR3 sequence: CASSVGISGNTIYF. CDR3 nucleotide sequence: TGCGCCAGCAGCGTCGGGATCTCTGGAAACACCATATATTTT. The chain recombines TRBV5-1 with TRBJ1-3, with D unclear. The germline V and J ends were trimmed by 4 bases and 0 bases, with 8 bases remaining between them. Germline values: CDR1 SGHRS, CDR2 YFSETQ. The CDR3 has 14 amino acids.

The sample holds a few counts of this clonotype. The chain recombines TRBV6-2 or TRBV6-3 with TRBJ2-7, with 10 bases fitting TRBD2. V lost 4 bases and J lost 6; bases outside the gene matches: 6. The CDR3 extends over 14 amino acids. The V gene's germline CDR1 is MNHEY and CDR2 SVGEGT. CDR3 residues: CASSSSGRAGEQYF. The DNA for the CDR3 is TGTGCCAGCAGTTCGAGCGGGAGGGCCGGCGAGCAGTACTTC.

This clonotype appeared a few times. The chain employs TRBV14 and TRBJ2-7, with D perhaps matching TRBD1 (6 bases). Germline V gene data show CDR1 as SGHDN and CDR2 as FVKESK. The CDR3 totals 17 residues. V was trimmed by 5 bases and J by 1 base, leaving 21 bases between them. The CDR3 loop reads CASSNSATGLISYEQYF. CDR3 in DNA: TGTGCCAGCAGCAACTCGGCTACAGGGCTTATTTCCTACGAGCAGTACTTC.

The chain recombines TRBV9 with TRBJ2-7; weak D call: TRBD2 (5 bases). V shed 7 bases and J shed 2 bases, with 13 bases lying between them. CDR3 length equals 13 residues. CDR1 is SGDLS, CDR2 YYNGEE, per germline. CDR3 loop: CASVASSPYEQYF. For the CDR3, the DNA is TGTGCCAGCGTAGCGAGCAGCCCCTACGAGCAGTACTTC.

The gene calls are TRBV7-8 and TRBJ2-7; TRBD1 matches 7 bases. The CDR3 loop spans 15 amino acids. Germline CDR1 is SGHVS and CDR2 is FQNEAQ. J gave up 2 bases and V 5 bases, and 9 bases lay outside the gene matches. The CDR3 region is CASSLMAGGAYEQYF. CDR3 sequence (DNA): TGTGCCAGCAGCCTCATGGCAGGGGGAGCCTACGAGCAGTACTTC. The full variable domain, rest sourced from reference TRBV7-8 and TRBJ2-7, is GAGVSQSPRYKVAKRGQDVALRCDPISGHVSLFWYQQALGQGPEFLTYFQNEAQLDKSGLPSDRFFAERPEGSVSTLKIQRTQQEDSAVYLCASSLMAGGAYEQYFGPGTRLTVT.

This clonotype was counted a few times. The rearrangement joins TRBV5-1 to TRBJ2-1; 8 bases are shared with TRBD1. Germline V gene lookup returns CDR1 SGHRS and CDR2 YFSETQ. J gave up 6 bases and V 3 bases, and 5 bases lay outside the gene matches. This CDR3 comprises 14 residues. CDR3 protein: CASSSGQGSNEQFF. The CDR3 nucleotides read TGCGCCAGCAGCTCTGGACAGGGTAGCAATGAGCAGTTCTTC.

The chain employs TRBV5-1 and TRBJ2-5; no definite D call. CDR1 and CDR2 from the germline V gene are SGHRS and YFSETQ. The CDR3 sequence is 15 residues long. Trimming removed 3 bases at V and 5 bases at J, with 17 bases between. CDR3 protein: CASSYTGPVAETQYF. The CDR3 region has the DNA TGCGCCAGCAGCTATACCGGTCCGGTCGCGGAGACCCAGTACTTC.

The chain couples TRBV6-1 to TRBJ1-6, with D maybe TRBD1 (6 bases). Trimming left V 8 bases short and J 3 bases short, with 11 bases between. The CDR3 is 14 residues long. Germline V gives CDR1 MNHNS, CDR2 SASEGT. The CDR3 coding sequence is TGTGCCAGCGGAGGACAGAGCTATAATTCACCCCTCCACTTT. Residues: CASGGQSYNSPLHF.

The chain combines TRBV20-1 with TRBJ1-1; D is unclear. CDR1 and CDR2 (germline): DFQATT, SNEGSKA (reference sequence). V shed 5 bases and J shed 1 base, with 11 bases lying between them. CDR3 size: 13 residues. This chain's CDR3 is CSAPQDGNTEAFF. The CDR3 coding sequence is TGCAGTGCTCCTCAAGACGGGAACACTGAAGCTTTCTTT.

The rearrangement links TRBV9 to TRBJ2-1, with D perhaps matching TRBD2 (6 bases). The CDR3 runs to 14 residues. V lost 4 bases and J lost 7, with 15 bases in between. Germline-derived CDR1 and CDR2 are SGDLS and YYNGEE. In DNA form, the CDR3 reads TGTGCCAGCAGCCCATCCCTAGGGAGGAATGAGCAGTTCTTC. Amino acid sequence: CASSPSLGRNEQFF. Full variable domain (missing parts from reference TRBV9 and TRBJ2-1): DSGVTQTPKHLITATGQRVTLRCSPRSGDLSVYWYQQSLDQGLQFLIQYYNGEERAKGNILERFSAQQFPDLHSELNLSSLELGDSALYFCASSPSLGRNEQFFGPGTRLTVL.

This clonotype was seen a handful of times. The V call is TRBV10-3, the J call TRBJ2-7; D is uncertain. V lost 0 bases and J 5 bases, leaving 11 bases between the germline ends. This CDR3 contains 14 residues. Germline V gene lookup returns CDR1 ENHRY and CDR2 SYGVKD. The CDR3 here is CAISESNRVNEQYF. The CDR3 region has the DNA TGTGCCATCAGTGAGTCGAACCGAGTGAACGAGCAGTACTTC.

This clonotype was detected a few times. CDR3 sequence: CATSDGGLRSYGYTF. CDR3 coding DNA: TGTGCCACCAGTGATGGGGGACTCCGGTCCTATGGCTACACCTTC. The chain links TRBV24-1 to TRBJ1-2; D perhaps matches TRBD1 (5 bases). V was clipped by 3 bases and J by 4 bases, with 14 bases between them. The CDR3 extends over 15 amino acids. Germline CDR1 KGHDR, CDR2 SFDVKD.

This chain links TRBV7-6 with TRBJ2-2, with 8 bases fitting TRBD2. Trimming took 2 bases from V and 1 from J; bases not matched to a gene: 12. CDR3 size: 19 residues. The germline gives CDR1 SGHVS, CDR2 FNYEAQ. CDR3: CASSLTRGGDGLNTGELFF. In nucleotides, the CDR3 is TGTGCCAGCAGCTTAACCCGGGGGGGGGATGGATTGAACACCGGGGAGCTGTTTTTT.

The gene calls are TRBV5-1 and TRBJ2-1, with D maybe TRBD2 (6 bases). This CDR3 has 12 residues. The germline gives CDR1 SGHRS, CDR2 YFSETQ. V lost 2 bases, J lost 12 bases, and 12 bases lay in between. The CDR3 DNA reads TGCGCCAGCAGCTTAACGACTAGTTGGCAGTTCTTC. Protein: CASSLTTSWQFF.

Here the CDR3 DNA reads TGTGCCAGCAGTGAGGGCAGGGGGAATGAGCAGTTCTTC. Translating gives CASSEGRGNEQFF. The chain couples TRBV2 to TRBJ2-1, with 7 nucleotides matching TRBD1. Germline CDR1 is SNHLY and CDR2 is FYNNEI. The CDR3 runs to 13 residues. With V trimmed by 3 bases and J by 7 bases, 3 bases remained unmatched.

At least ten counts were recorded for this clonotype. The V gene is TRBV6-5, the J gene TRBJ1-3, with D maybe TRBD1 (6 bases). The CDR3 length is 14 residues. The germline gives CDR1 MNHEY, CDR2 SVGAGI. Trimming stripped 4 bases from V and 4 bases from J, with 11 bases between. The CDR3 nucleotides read TGTGCCAGCAGTTCTACAGGGACGGGAAACACCATATATTTT. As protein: CASSSTGTGNTIYF.

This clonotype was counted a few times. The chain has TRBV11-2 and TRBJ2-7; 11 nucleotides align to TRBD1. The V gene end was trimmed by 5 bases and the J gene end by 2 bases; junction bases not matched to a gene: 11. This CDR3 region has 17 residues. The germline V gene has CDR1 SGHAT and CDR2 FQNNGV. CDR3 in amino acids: CASSARDRGGSTYEQYF. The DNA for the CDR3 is TGTGCCAGCAGCGCTCGGGACAGGGGGGGTTCTACCTACGAGCAGTACTTC.

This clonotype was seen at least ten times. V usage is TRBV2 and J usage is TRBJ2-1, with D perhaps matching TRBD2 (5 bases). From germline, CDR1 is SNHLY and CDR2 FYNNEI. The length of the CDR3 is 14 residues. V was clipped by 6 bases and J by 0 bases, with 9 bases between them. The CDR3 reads CASRGGGSYNEQFF. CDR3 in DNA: TGTGCCAGCAGAGGCGGAGGCTCCTACAATGAGCAGTTCTTC.

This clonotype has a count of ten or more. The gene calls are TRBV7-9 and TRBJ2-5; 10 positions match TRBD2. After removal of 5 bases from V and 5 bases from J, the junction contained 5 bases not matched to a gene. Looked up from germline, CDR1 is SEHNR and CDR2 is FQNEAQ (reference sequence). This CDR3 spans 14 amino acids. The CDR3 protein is CASSLRTSGETQYF. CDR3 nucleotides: TGTGCCAGCAGCCTTCGGACTAGCGGCGAGACCCAGTACTTC.